The 13 T cell receptor beta chains listed next were all sequenced from one sample in a study of blood T cell repertoires in COVID-19. Method: immunoSEQ multiplex PCR; TCRdb's copy keeps in-frame clones and lacks some. The profile shows over 100,000 clones, approximately 78% of them singletons. Sequencing was performed on peripheral blood. These receptors all come from a man aged 55-75 years with active or convalescent COVID-19.

The chain recombines TRBV19 with TRBJ1-4; D uncertain. Germline lookup yields CDR1 LNHDA and CDR2 SQIVND (reference sequence). The CDR3 is 14 residues long. The V gene lost 7 bases and the J gene lost 3 bases, with 12 bases spanning the gap. CDR3 sequence: CASTSVPANEKLFF. As DNA, the CDR3 is TGTGCCAGTACCTCGGTCCCTGCTAATGAAAAACTGTTTTTT.

The chain uses TRBV5-1 and TRBJ2-5, with a possible D match to TRBD1 (6 bases). Germline V CDR1 and CDR2: SGHRS, YFSETQ. The CDR3 runs to 13 residues. V shed 6 bases and J shed 0 bases, with 9 bases lying between them. CDR3 DNA sequence: TGCGCCAGCAAAGGGGACAACCAAGAGACCCAGTACTTC. Translated: CASKGDNQETQYF.

The rearrangement links TRBV7-8 to TRBJ2-7; tentatively, D is TRBD2 (5 bases). The CDR3 has 14 amino acids. V was cut by 5 bases and J by 6 bases, with 17 bases left in between. CDR1 is SGHVS and CDR2 is FQNEAQ in the germline V gene. CDR3 amino acids: CASSPREEKFEQYF. CDR3 nucleotides: TGTGCCAGCAGCCCCCGGGAAGAAAAATTCGAGCAGTACTTC.

The V and J genes are TRBV7-8 and TRBJ2-1, with TRBD1 matching 8 bases. The germline V gene has CDR1 SGHVS and CDR2 FQNEAQ. Trimming cost V 3 bases and J 7 bases; bases outside gene matches: 11. This CDR3 has 16 residues. Written as DNA, the CDR3 is TGTGCCAGCAGCTTCAAAACAGGGGGAAACGGGAATGAGCAGTTCTTC. Its protein is CASSFKTGGNGNEQFF.

The V gene is TRBV21-1, the J gene TRBJ1-6; TRBD1 is the table's D call and was not checked against the DNA. TRBV21-1 is designated a pseudogene. The CDR3 sequence is 16 residues long. Written as DNA, the CDR3 is TGTGCCAGCAGCACTGAGGGACAGGGGAGGAATTCACCCCTCCACTTT. Translated: CASSTEGQGRNSPLHF.

This clone came up a few times. The chain carries TRBV19 and TRBJ1-1, with unresolved D. Trimming removed 6 bases from V and 8 bases from J, with 19 bases in between. Germline loops: CDR1 LNHDA, CDR2 SQIVND (reference sequence). CDR3 length: 14 residues. The CDR3 region has the DNA TGTGCCAGTAGGTGGCTGGGCTATGAGACGGAAGCTTTCTTT. Protein: CASRWLGYETEAFF.

The chain uses TRBV19 and TRBJ1-1; weak D call: TRBD1 (5 bases). The germline CDR1 and CDR2 sequences are LNHDA and SQIVND (reference sequence). The V and J ends lost 4 bases and 1 base respectively, with 13 bases between them. The CDR3 contains 15 residues. The CDR3 coding sequence is TGTGCCAGTAGTAGGAGAAGGGGTCCGAACACTGAAGCTTTCTTT. Residues: CASSRRRGPNTEAFF.

This clone was counted between two and nine times. This sequence joins TRBV9 and TRBJ2-2; 7 positions match TRBD1. The V gene's germline CDR1 is SGDLS and CDR2 YYNGEE. V trimming: 2 bases; J trimming: 3 bases; junction bases outside the gene matches: 1. The length of the CDR3 is 14 residues. CDR3 nucleotides: TGTGCCAGCAGCGTCGACAGGGACACCGGGGAGCTGTTTTTT. It encodes CASSVDRDTGELFF.

Written as DNA, the CDR3 is TGTGCCAGCAGTTACCCCCGACAGTCCCAAGAGACCCAGTACTTC. This encodes CASSYPRQSQETQYF. The V call is TRBV6-2 or TRBV6-3, the J call TRBJ2-5; weak D call: TRBD1 (5 bases). This CDR3 is built from 15 residues. Trimming took 2 bases from V and 1 from J, leaving 11 bases between them. Germline V gives CDR1 MNHEY, CDR2 SVGEGT.

The rearrangement joins TRBV6-5 to TRBJ1-2, with D maybe TRBD1 (6 bases). CDR1 is MNHEY, CDR2 SVGAGI, per germline. The CDR3 is 13 amino acids. With 7 bases removed from V and 3 bases from J, the gap between germline ends came to 12 bases. The CDR3 bases are TGTGCCAGCAACGACAGGTCGGACTATGGCTACACCTTC. Protein sequence: CASNDRSDYGYTF.

The chain is built from TRBV5-1 and TRBJ1-5, with 7 bases fitting TRBD1. Germline V gives CDR1 SGHRS, CDR2 YFSETQ. J gave up 8 bases and V 4 bases, and 12 bases lay outside the gene matches. This CDR3 has 15 residues. The CDR3 protein is CASSRTGQSFEPQHF. The CDR3 nucleotides read TGCGCCAGCAGCCGAACGGGACAGAGCTTTGAGCCCCAGCATTTT. Supplemented by reference TRBV5-1 and TRBJ1-5, the full variable domain reads KAGVTQTPRYLIKTRGQQVTLSCSPISGHRSVSWYQQTPGQGLQFLFEYFSETQRNKGNFPGRFSGRQFSNSRSEMNVSTLELGDSALYLCASSRTGQSFEPQHFGDGTRLSIL.

CDR3 bases: TGTGCCAGCTCATCGAACAGGGGCAACGAGCAGTACGTC. It yields the protein CASSSNRGNEQYV. The V and J genes are TRBV18 and TRBJ2-7; 7 nucleotides match TRBD1. Germline CDR1 reads KGHSH; CDR2 reads LQKENI. Unmatched junction bases numbered 6, after V lost 5 bases and J lost 5 bases. CDR3 length: 13 residues.

A few counts support this clone. J is TRBJ2-1 and V is TRBV6-5; 10 nucleotides align to TRBD1. This CDR3 is built from 15 residues. Germline CDR1 MNHEY, CDR2 SVGAGI. V trimming: 6 bases; J trimming: 7 bases; junction bases outside the gene matches: 9. Written as DNA, the CDR3 is TGTGCCAGCAGCGCCGGGACAGGGGTTATAAATGAGCAGTTCTTC. It yields the protein CASSAGTGVINEQFF.